This TCR beta chain is from a study of cytomegalovirus exposure and HLA in healthy donors. Germline assignment: CDR1 MNHNY and CDR2 SVGAGI (reference sequence). V dropped 5 bases and J dropped 0 bases, with 11 bases sitting between them. The CDR3 contains 15 residues. General study results and limits: Cytomegalovirus-associated status was assigned to about 150 TCR beta chains. Most sequenced TCRs were rare (though some public TCRs occurred in many donors). The classifier reportedly diagnosed cytomegalovirus status with high sensitivity and specificity.

Only a few counts were recorded for this clone. Antigen specificity is unknown. Only in-frame clones appear in the TCRdb table, and some are missing; sequencing was by immunoSEQ multiplex PCR. The sample includes roughly 60,000 clones, about 92% seen only once; the top ten take about 1.2%. Specimen: PBMCs. The clonotype comes from a woman between 18 and 29 years old in good health and CMV-seronegative. The genes are TRBV6-6 and TRBJ1-3; D unclear. The CDR3 region has the DNA TGTGCCAGCAGTCCTCAAGCCCACTCTGGAAACACCATATATTTT. Protein product: CASSPQAHSGNTIYF.